This TCR beta chain was sequenced in a study of blood T cell repertoires in COVID-19. V was trimmed by 0 bases and J by 4 bases, leaving 9 bases between them. Germline V lookup: CDR1 LGHDT, CDR2 YNNKEL (reference sequence). The CDR3 covers 14 residues. Per the original data handling: The authors estimated nucleated cell counts from reference gene primer amplification. Assay used: immunoSEQ multiplex PCR; TCRdb lists only in-frame clones, some missing. Clonal size and the V and J genes are those of that table, whereas D and trimming came from the DNA. The sample yields fewer than 300,000 clones, around 82% seen once.

The rearrangement uses TRBV3-1 (or the pseudogene TRBV3-2) and TRBJ1-2; D remains unclear. The sequence derives from a human donor in a cohort sampled during active COVID-19. Specimen: peripheral blood. This CDR3 reads CASSQDRSFYGYTF. Here the CDR3 DNA reads TGTGCCAGCAGCCAAGATAGAAGCTTCTATGGCTACACCTTC.